This T cell receptor (beta chain) originates from a study of cytomegalovirus exposure and HLA in healthy donors. Background on the study: A previous analysis identified more than 100 million unique TCR beta sequences derived from around 200 million T cells.

This clone came up a few times. What it binds is not known. Unrecorded immune exposures were likely, despite nominal health at sampling. Trimming removed 1 base at V and 0 bases at J, with 13 bases between. CDR3 length: 16 residues. Germline values: CDR1 SGHNT, CDR2 YYREEE (reference sequence). Notes on the study in general: Specificity for CMV antigens was confirmed in vitro for a few of the CMV-associated chains. Sequence variants that were highly shared formed a cluster that was likely a sequencing artifact.

In the PCR, 60 Vbeta and 13 Jbeta primers were used. Data came from immunoSEQ multiplex PCR; TCRdb stores just in-frame clones and leaves some out. The sample consists of about 120,000 clones, roughly 71% of them appearing once. The chain recombines TRBV5-4 with TRBJ1-1, with D maybe TRBD1 (5 bases). The TCR comes from a woman between 40 and 50 years old in good health and CMV-seropositive. Sequences were obtained from PBMCs. The CDR3 DNA is TGTGCCAGCAGCTTGACTCCAGGGTTGATGAACACTGAAGCTTTCTTT. Residues: CASSLTPGLMNTEAFF.